This is a list of T cell receptor beta chains from one sample in a study of naive and memory T cell subsets. TCRdb re-analysed the UMI-ligation and nested PCR reads in MiXCR, keeping a single row per CDR3 protein. The sample has approximately 150,000 distinct CDR3 sequences, about 20% seen once. The sequencing input was naive CD8+ T cells from blood. The receptors originated from a human donor in good health. Both conserved end residues are part of each CDR3. D genes are given only for firm matches. The listing skips clone size in some rows; elsewhere it reads once, few, many or a size class.

v_gene: TRBV4-1; d_gene: .; j_gene: TRBJ2-2; len: 16; abundance: .; CDR3aa: CASSHPGTLWGGELFF; CDR3nt: TGCGCCAGCAGCCACCCCGGGACCCTTTGGGGCGGGGAGCTGTTTTTT
v_gene: TRBV28; d_gene: TRBD2; j_gene: TRBJ2-1; len: 17; abundance: .; CDR3aa: CASSSTGTSSEWGEQFF; CDR3nt: TGTGCCAGCAGTTCAACCGGGACTAGTTCCGAGTGGGGTGAGCAGTTCTTC
v_gene: TRBV4-3; d_gene: .; j_gene: TRBJ2-7; len: 13; abundance: .; CDR3aa: CASSQWAGYEQYF; CDR3nt: TGCGCCAGCAGCCAATGGGCGGGCTACGAGCAGTACTTC
v_gene: TRBV29-1; d_gene: .; j_gene: TRBJ2-3; len: 14; abundance: .; CDR3aa: CSVEGLPSTDTQYF; CDR3nt: TGCAGCGTTGAAGGACTCCCTAGCACAGATACGCAGTATTTT
v_gene: TRBV12-3/TRBV12-4; d_gene: .; j_gene: TRBJ1-6; len: 14; abundance: .; CDR3aa: CASSRTDPGSPLHF; CDR3nt: TGTGCCAGCAGTCGGACAGACCCAGGTTCACCCCTCCACTTT
v_gene: TRBV2; d_gene: .; j_gene: TRBJ2-7; len: 14; abundance: few; CDR3aa: CASSEAPSTYEQYF; CDR3nt: TGTGCCAGCAGTGAAGCACCCTCTACCTACGAGCAGTACTTC
v_gene: TRBV6-2/TRBV6-3; d_gene: .; j_gene: TRBJ2-1; len: 13; abundance: few; CDR3aa: CASSYLPGDEQFF; CDR3nt: TGTGCCAGCAGTTATTTGCCGGGCGATGAGCAGTTCTTC
v_gene: TRBV20-1; d_gene: .; j_gene: TRBJ2-1; len: 15; abundance: .; CDR3aa: CSARGEGLHYNEQFF; CDR3nt: TGCAGTGCTAGAGGAGAAGGACTACATTACAATGAGCAGTTCTTC
v_gene: TRBV2; d_gene: TRBD2; j_gene: TRBJ2-7; len: 13; abundance: few; CDR3aa: CASKGTNSYEQYF; CDR3nt: TGTGCCAGCAAGGGGACTAACTCCTACGAGCAGTACTTC
v_gene: TRBV4-1; d_gene: .; j_gene: TRBJ2-1; len: 16; abundance: few; CDR3aa: CASSQVSGARYNEQFF; CDR3nt: TGCGCCAGCAGCCAAGTTTCAGGAGCAAGGTACAATGAGCAGTTCTTC
v_gene: TRBV20-1; d_gene: .; j_gene: TRBJ2-7; len: 15; abundance: .; CDR3aa: CSARDSGGLVYEQYF; CDR3nt: TGCAGTGCTAGAGATAGCGGCGGGCTGGTCTACGAGCAGTACTTC
v_gene: TRBV7-6; d_gene: TRBD2; j_gene: TRBJ2-1; len: 16; abundance: few; CDR3aa: CASLPSAGGAYNEQFF; CDR3nt: TGTGCCTCTCTACCCTCAGCGGGAGGGGCCTACAATGAGCAGTTCTTC
v_gene: TRBV10-3; d_gene: TRBD1; j_gene: TRBJ2-3; len: 13; abundance: .; CDR3aa: CAIGDRATDTQYF; CDR3nt: TGTGCCATCGGGGACAGGGCCACAGATACGCAGTATTTT
v_gene: TRBV3-1; d_gene: TRBD1; j_gene: TRBJ2-3; len: 15; abundance: few; CDR3aa: CASSHPGQVPDTQYF; CDR3nt: TGTGCCAGCAGTCATCCGGGACAGGTTCCAGATACGCAGTATTTT
v_gene: TRBV29-1; d_gene: .; j_gene: TRBJ2-1; len: 12; abundance: many; CDR3aa: CSVDRPVVGQFF; CDR3nt: TGCAGCGTTGATAGGCCCGTAGTTGGGCAGTTCTTC
v_gene: TRBV12-3/TRBV12-4; d_gene: .; j_gene: TRBJ2-7; len: 12; abundance: few; CDR3aa: CASSALTNEQYF; CDR3nt: TGTGCCAGCAGCGCATTAACTAACGAGCAGTACTTC
v_gene: TRBV4-3; d_gene: .; j_gene: TRBJ2-7; len: 14; abundance: .; CDR3aa: CASSQGGVGYEQYF; CDR3nt: TGCGCCAGCAGCCAAGGGGGCGTAGGCTACGAGCAGTACTTC
v_gene: TRBV6-5; d_gene: .; j_gene: TRBJ1-1; len: 15; abundance: .; CDR3aa: CASSYSSVGYAEAFF; CDR3nt: TGTGCCAGCAGTTACTCGAGTGTAGGGTACGCTGAAGCTTTCTTT
v_gene: TRBV7-6; d_gene: .; j_gene: TRBJ2-5; len: 15; abundance: .; CDR3aa: CASSLAASRGETQYF; CDR3nt: TGTGCCAGCAGCTTAGCGGCTAGCCGAGGGGAGACCCAGTACTTC
v_gene: TRBV5-4; d_gene: .; j_gene: TRBJ1-2; len: 13; abundance: few; CDR3aa: CASSFDSNYGYTF; CDR3nt: TGTGCCAGCAGCTTCGACAGTAACTATGGCTACACCTTC
v_gene: TRBV27; d_gene: .; j_gene: TRBJ1-4; len: 16; abundance: few; CDR3aa: CASSFFAPAANEKLFF; CDR3nt: TGTGCCAGCAGTTTTTTTGCTCCGGCGGCTAATGAAAAACTGTTTTTT
v_gene: TRBV12-5; d_gene: .; j_gene: TRBJ1-1; len: 14; abundance: .; CDR3aa: CASGPPAWGSEAFF; CDR3nt: TGTGCTAGTGGTCCCCCGGCTTGGGGGTCTGAAGCTTTCTTT
v_gene: TRBV7-9; d_gene: TRBD1; j_gene: TRBJ2-1; len: 16; abundance: few; CDR3aa: CASSATGERVYNEQFF; CDR3nt: TGTGCCAGCAGTGCTACAGGGGAACGGGTCTACAATGAGCAGTTCTTC
v_gene: TRBV27; d_gene: TRBD2; j_gene: TRBJ2-1; len: 16; abundance: .; CDR3aa: CASSPSSGSLYNEQFF; CDR3nt: TGTGCCAGCAGTCCCTCTAGCGGGAGTCTTTACAATGAGCAGTTCTTC
v_gene: TRBV6-5; d_gene: .; j_gene: TRBJ1-5; len: 15; abundance: few; CDR3aa: CASSPGPGGNQPQHF; CDR3nt: TGTGCCAGCAGCCCCGGACCTGGAGGGAATCAGCCCCAGCATTTT
v_gene: TRBV5-1; d_gene: .; j_gene: TRBJ2-7; len: 13; abundance: .; CDR3aa: CASSWGESYEQYF; CDR3nt: TGCGCCAGCAGCTGGGGAGAATCCTACGAGCAGTACTTC
v_gene: TRBV12-3/TRBV12-4; d_gene: TRBD1; j_gene: TRBJ2-5; len: 13; abundance: few; CDR3aa: CASSFGTDETQYF; CDR3nt: TGTGCCAGCAGTTTTGGGACAGACGAGACCCAGTACTTC
v_gene: TRBV7-2; d_gene: TRBD2; j_gene: TRBJ2-7; len: 17; abundance: few; CDR3aa: CASSDWQARERTYEQYF; CDR3nt: TGTGCCAGCAGCGACTGGCAGGCGCGGGAGAGAACCTACGAGCAGTACTTC
v_gene: TRBV13; d_gene: .; j_gene: TRBJ2-2; len: 15; abundance: .; CDR3aa: CASSLDSANTGELFF; CDR3nt: TGTGCCAGCAGCTTAGACTCTGCTAACACCGGGGAGCTGTTTTTT
v_gene: TRBV12-3/TRBV12-4; d_gene: TRBD1; j_gene: TRBJ1-1; len: 15; abundance: few; CDR3aa: CASIRTGDTNTEAFF; CDR3nt: TGTGCCAGCATTCGGACAGGGGATACGAACACTGAAGCTTTCTTT
v_gene: TRBV10-3; d_gene: TRBD2; j_gene: TRBJ2-3; len: 16; abundance: many; CDR3aa: CAISERGLELSDTQYF; CDR3nt: TGTGCCATCAGTGAGAGGGGACTAGAGTTGTCAGATACGCAGTATTTT
v_gene: TRBV7-9; d_gene: TRBD2; j_gene: TRBJ2-2; len: 15; abundance: .; CDR3aa: CASSLGLPFGGELFF; CDR3nt: TGTGCCAGCAGCTTGGGACTACCCTTTGGCGGGGAGCTGTTTTTT
v_gene: TRBV29-1; d_gene: TRBD2; j_gene: TRBJ2-1; len: 18; abundance: few; CDR3aa: CSVEAWGRLAGEINEQFF; CDR3nt: TGCAGCGTTGAAGCCTGGGGGAGGCTAGCGGGAGAGATCAATGAGCAGTTCTTC
v_gene: TRBV2; d_gene: .; j_gene: TRBJ2-3; len: 13; abundance: few; CDR3aa: CADEPTGTDTQYF; CDR3nt: TGTGCCGACGAACCGACCGGAACAGATACGCAGTATTTT
v_gene: TRBV9; d_gene: .; j_gene: TRBJ2-5; len: 14; abundance: few; CDR3aa: CASSLHGDQETQYF; CDR3nt: TGTGCCAGCAGCCTCCATGGCGACCAAGAGACCCAGTACTTC
v_gene: TRBV6-5; d_gene: .; j_gene: TRBJ2-1; len: 13; abundance: .; CDR3aa: CASRSGVPDEQFF; CDR3nt: TGTGCCAGCAGGTCAGGGGTCCCGGACGAGCAGTTCTTC
v_gene: TRBV28; d_gene: .; j_gene: TRBJ1-6; len: 13; abundance: .; CDR3aa: CASRDTYNSPLHF; CDR3nt: TGTGCCAGCAGGGACACCTATAATTCACCCCTCCACTTT
v_gene: TRBV7-6; d_gene: .; j_gene: TRBJ1-5; len: 14; abundance: .; CDR3aa: CASSLGGYGQPQHF; CDR3nt: TGTGCCAGCAGCTTGGGGGGATATGGGCAGCCCCAGCATTTT
v_gene: TRBV6-5; d_gene: TRBD2; j_gene: TRBJ2-2; len: 14; abundance: few; CDR3aa: CASSSTAGAGELFF; CDR3nt: TGTGCCAGCAGTTCCACCGCGGGAGCCGGGGAGCTGTTTTTT
v_gene: TRBV4-1; d_gene: .; j_gene: TRBJ2-7; len: 15; abundance: .; CDR3aa: CASSQGRGPDYEQYF; CDR3nt: TGCGCCAGCAGCCAAGGGAGGGGCCCGGACTACGAGCAGTACTTC
v_gene: TRBV10-3; d_gene: .; j_gene: TRBJ1-1; len: 15; abundance: few; CDR3aa: CAISGVMGVGTEAFF; CDR3nt: TGTGCCATCAGTGGGGTTATGGGGGTGGGCACTGAAGCTTTCTTT
v_gene: TRBV30; d_gene: TRBD2; j_gene: TRBJ2-7; len: 13; abundance: .; CDR3aa: CAWRLADSYEQYF; CDR3nt: TGTGCCTGGAGGCTAGCGGACTCCTACGAGCAGTACTTC
v_gene: TRBV19; d_gene: .; j_gene: TRBJ2-5; len: 14; abundance: .; CDR3aa: CASSIDLEEETQYF; CDR3nt: TGTGCCAGTAGTATAGATTTGGAGGAAGAGACCCAGTACTTC
v_gene: TRBV27; d_gene: TRBD2; j_gene: TRBJ2-7; len: 16; abundance: .; CDR3aa: CASSLAAGELTYEQYF; CDR3nt: TGTGCCAGCAGTTTGGCAGCGGGAGAACTCACCTACGAGCAGTACTTC
v_gene: TRBV10-3; d_gene: .; j_gene: TRBJ2-4; len: 16; abundance: few; CDR3aa: CAISESFETPENIQYF; CDR3nt: TGTGCCATCAGTGAGTCCTTCGAGACACCAGAAAACATTCAGTACTTC
v_gene: TRBV10-2; d_gene: .; j_gene: TRBJ2-5; len: 15; abundance: .; CDR3aa: CASSESKLLQETQYF; CDR3nt: TGCGCCAGCAGTGAGTCGAAACTTCTCCAAGAGACCCAGTACTTC
v_gene: TRBV12-3/TRBV12-4; d_gene: .; j_gene: TRBJ2-7; len: 14; abundance: .; CDR3aa: CASSPAGDSYEQYF; CDR3nt: TGTGCCAGCAGTCCCGCCGGGGATTCCTACGAGCAGTACTTC
v_gene: TRBV28; d_gene: TRBD2; j_gene: TRBJ2-1; len: 12; abundance: few; CDR3aa: CASRVLAGVFFF; CDR3nt: TGTGCCAGCAGGGTACTAGCGGGAGTGTTCTTCTTC
v_gene: TRBV20-1; d_gene: .; j_gene: TRBJ2-7; len: 14; abundance: .; CDR3aa: CSAAQGGGIYEQYF; CDR3nt: TGCAGTGCTGCCCAGGGTGGAGGCATATACGAGCAGTACTTC
v_gene: TRBV12-5; d_gene: .; j_gene: TRBJ1-1; len: 13; abundance: few; CDR3aa: CASGSHNSFEAFF; CDR3nt: TGTGCTAGTGGTTCACATAATTCGTTTGAAGCTTTCTTT
v_gene: TRBV28; d_gene: .; j_gene: TRBJ1-4; len: 18; abundance: few; CDR3aa: CASSLSTPSSFRLEKLFF; CDR3nt: TGTGCCAGCAGTTTATCCACTCCCTCAAGCTTCCGCCTAGAAAAACTGTTTTTT
v_gene: TRBV20-1; d_gene: .; j_gene: TRBJ2-7; len: 14; abundance: few; CDR3aa: CSARPTVLIYEQYF; CDR3nt: TGCAGTGCTCGGCCGACAGTGCTTATCTACGAGCAGTACTTC
v_gene: TRBV27; d_gene: .; j_gene: TRBJ2-1; len: 15; abundance: .; CDR3aa: CASSYLAEIVNEQFF; CDR3nt: TGTGCCAGCAGTTATTTAGCGGAGATAGTAAATGAGCAGTTCTTC
v_gene: TRBV24-1; d_gene: TRBD2; j_gene: TRBJ2-1; len: 14; abundance: .; CDR3aa: CATSDPGLHNEQFF; CDR3nt: TGTGCCACCAGTGATCCGGGACTACACAATGAGCAGTTCTTC
v_gene: TRBV24-1; d_gene: .; j_gene: TRBJ2-3; len: 12; abundance: .; CDR3aa: CATSDPYDTQYF; CDR3nt: TGTGCCACCAGTGACCCGTACGATACGCAGTATTTT
v_gene: TRBV4-3; d_gene: .; j_gene: TRBJ1-1; len: 15; abundance: .; CDR3aa: CASSQDGSANTEAFF; CDR3nt: TGCGCCAGCAGCCAAGATGGTTCAGCCAACACTGAAGCTTTCTTT
v_gene: TRBV6-5; d_gene: TRBD2; j_gene: TRBJ2-3; len: 16; abundance: few; CDR3aa: CASYPSGLAGGDTQYF; CDR3nt: TGTGCCAGCTATCCTTCGGGACTAGCGGGTGGAGATACGCAGTATTTT
v_gene: TRBV7-2; d_gene: TRBD2; j_gene: TRBJ2-1; len: 18; abundance: .; CDR3aa: CASSSRRVLAGGDNEQFF; CDR3nt: TGTGCCAGCAGCTCGCGCCGCGTGCTAGCGGGGGGAGACAATGAGCAGTTCTTC
v_gene: TRBV11-3; d_gene: .; j_gene: TRBJ1-1; len: 13; abundance: .; CDR3aa: CASSLAHETEAFF; CDR3nt: TGTGCCAGCAGCTTAGCTCATGAAACTGAAGCTTTCTTT